This T cell receptor (beta chain) was recovered during a study of cytomegalovirus exposure and HLA in healthy donors. Vbeta (60) and Jbeta (13) primers were used in the PCR. Libraries were prepared by immunoSEQ multiplex PCR; TCRdb keeps only in-frame clonotypes and omits some of them. The sample yields around 130,000 clones, roughly 82% seen once. Trimming cost V 0 bases and J 7 bases, with 16 bases left between them. The CDR3 extends over 15 amino acids. From germline, CDR1 is MGHRA and CDR2 YSYEKL. The sample comprised PBMCs. This chain joins TRBV4-1 and TRBJ2-7; D is possibly TRBD1 (6 bases). This receptor was obtained from a woman aged 18 to 35 in good health and CMV-seropositive. CDR3 DNA: TGCGCCAGCAGCCAAGAGGCAGGGGACACGGGGGAGCAGTACTTC. It yields the protein CASSQEAGDTGEQYF.